The clone carrying this TCR beta chain was observed once. This specimen comes from a study of sequential checkpoint blockade in melanoma. At the level of the study: Arm A got nivolumab then ipilimumab; arm B the reverse, 1:1.

The assay was immunoSEQ multiplex PCR, and TCRdb's table has in-frame clones only and misses some. The sample lists over 8,000 clones, roughly 80% occurring once. Regarding treatment: randomized to nivolumab then ipilimumab (arm A) or the reverse (arm B). None of the patients previously received DNA-damaging chemotherapy. Trimming took 1 base from V and 4 from J; bases not matched to a gene: 1. The germline V gene has CDR1 MNHEY and CDR2 SMNVEV (reference sequence). The CDR3 loop spans 15 amino acids. Material: CD8+ T cells sorted from blood (inferred from file names), obtained from a patient given nivolumab and ipilimumab in sequence. V usage is TRBV27 and J usage is TRBJ2-1, with 10 nucleotides matching TRBD2. This receptor was obtained from a human donor with melanoma. CDR3 sequence reads: CASSLLAGGYNEQFF. DNA for the CDR3: TGTGCCAGCAGTTTATTAGCGGGAGGATACAATGAGCAGTTCTTC.